There are many counts of the clone carrying this T cell receptor beta chain. Its antigen remains unidentified. TCRdb reanalysed the RT-PCR reads using MiXCR and keeps one entry per CDR3 protein. The table records 500,000 to 600,000 distinct CDR3 sequences, 16% of them present only once. This specimen belongs to a study of response to subunit inactivated influenza vaccine. Study-wide results and limits: Authors proposed each seasonal influenza vaccination draws in few new T cells.

The junction had 7 bases not matched to a gene; V was cut back by 4 bases and J by 4 bases. This CDR3 is built from 16 residues. The germline gives CDR1 SEHNR, CDR2 FQNEAQ (reference sequence). This rearrangement joins TRBV7-9 to TRBJ2-2; 9 bases line up with TRBD1. The source was CD4+ T cells sorted from PBMCs, collected less than 30 months after vaccination. This receptor was taken from a man between 50 and 75 years old who received an inactivated influenza vaccine. The CDR3 DNA reads TGTGCCAGCAGCTCCAGACAGGGGGTCCCCACCGGGGAGCTGTTTTTT. Encoded protein: CASSSRQGVPTGELFF.